This T cell receptor (beta chain) was retrieved from a study of tumor and adjacent non-tumor tissue in lung cancer (dated 2018 in TCRdb). In the study overall: By cancer type, the cohort comprised 12 to 13 adenocarcinoma patients, a couple of squamous cell carcinoma patients and 1 small cell lung cancer patient. Ages among the 15 or so patients ranged from roughly 30 to 76 years, there were 10 or so men and 5 women, and disease was at TNM stage I to III. Sequencing produced about 130,000,000 productive TCRbeta reads in total, an average of approximately 3.9 million reads per sample. The study compared bulk TCRbeta repertoires between lung tumor tissue and matched distant non-tumor lung tissue from 15 lung cancer patients. For each patient, one tumor sample and one normal lung sample were taken, giving thirty paired specimens that underwent TCRbeta CDR3 sequencing. The research as a whole found: In normal lung, the top 100 clones accounted for a significantly larger cumulative share of the repertoire than in tumor tissue. Tumor tissue showed significantly higher TCR diversity (inverse Simpson) than normal lung tissue, at 431.37 vs 166.20 (P = 0.0075, Mann-Whitney U test). TCR diversity was significantly higher in younger patients, and greater tumor TCR diversity was associated with shorter overall survival and shorter disease-free survival. The sequencing platform is not named in the methods, and unique molecular identifiers are not mentioned. With only about 14 patients in the cohort, the authors noted that larger samples and more detailed clinical data are needed. Peripheral blood was not sequenced, so blood TCRbeta repertoires were not examined in the lung cancer patients of the study.

Including the terminal cysteine and phenylalanine, the CDR3 comprises 14 residues. The read is trimmed to its CDR3 DNA, 42 bases read in frame from base 1. CDR1 and CDR2, looked up from the germline V gene, are LGHNT and FRNRAP. Trimming at the junction amounts to 5 bases on V and 2 bases on J, and the germline ends lie 12 bases apart. A word on this clonotype: What this receptor recognizes is not known. A much bigger clone sits one base away, suggesting this may be a read error.

RNA was isolated from bulk unsorted tissue, and RNA quality was assessed with a NanoDrop ND-1000 and an Agilent 2100. The normal lung samples consisted of distant non-tumor tissue collected more than 3 cm from the tumor edge. The donors were newly diagnosed lung cancer patients admitted for thoracic surgery in China from August to November 2014 who had not received prior chemotherapy. Patients with previous radiotherapy or chemotherapy, or with another concurrent cancer, were excluded from the study. Surgical tissue pieces of about 1-2.3 cm3 were preserved in RNAlater solution and were kept at -80 degrees C until use. Receptor libraries were prepared by multiplex PCR. The instrument was an Illumina HiSeq 2500. TCRbeta libraries were constructed through three rounds of nested PCR with primers (Table S4) according to protocols adapted from ARM-PCR. PCR products of 200-500 bp were gel-excised and purified with the QIAquick gel extraction kit before sequencing. Per the source publication's procedure: Reads were cleaned with Trimmomatic, merged with FLASH into complete CDR3 sequences, and assigned to V(D)J germline segments with MiTCR. Clonal diversity was computed as the inverse Simpson's index with VDJtools. In-frame sequences without a premature stop codon were defined as productive reads. TCRdb redid the processing of the public reads, applying fastp at Q25 and MiXCR, and retained in-frame beta chains. Every CDR3 protein is listed once, alongside the most common genes and DNA of its rows. TCRdb's processing, not the authors' own work, is the source of the V and J calls. For this sample there are about 67,000 distinct CDR3 sequences; more than 75% appear just once. Under 45% of the sample is taken by the ten largest.

The rearrangement joined TRBV12-5 to TRBJ1-1; TRBD1 is perhaps the D gene, given 5 matching bases. The TCR comes from a man aged 60 to 75 with non-small cell lung cancer. Input material: distant non-tumor lung tissue. This receptor carries the CDR3 CASGLGLLNTEAFF. In nucleotides, the sequence is TGTGCTAGTGGTCTGGGACTCTTAAACACTGAAGCTTTCTTT. The full variable domain, with segments outside the CDR3 supplied by the reference TRBV12-5 and TRBJ1-1 proteins, appears as DARVTQTPRHKVTEMGQEVTMRCQPILGHNTVFWYRQTMMQGLELLAYFRNRAPLDDSGMPKDRFSAEMPDATLATLKIQPSEPRDSAVYFCASGLGLLNTEAFFGQGTRLTVV.